The subject of this entry is one T cell receptor (beta chain). Germline loops: CDR1 SGHTA, CDR2 FQGNSA. The CDR3 spans 17 residues. Trimming left V 2 bases short and J 5 bases short, with 20 bases between. The second PCR ran roughly 7 to 12 cycles with a sample-barcoded 5' primer and J-beta primers. TCRdb re-analysed the 5' RACE reads in MiXCR, keeping a single row per CDR3 protein. The sample yields 600,000 to 800,000 distinct CDR3 sequences, around 50% seen once. This entry comes from a study of blood T cells in healthy people across ages. As for the study in general: T cells yielded about one barcoded beta molecule per two cells through template switching.

The rearrangement links TRBV7-2 to TRBJ2-3, with a possible D match to TRBD2 (6 bases). The sequence was collected from a woman of 80 years or more in good health. Sample: blood. The CDR3 protein is CASSLTSGPGSGDTQYF. CDR3 nucleotide sequence: TGTGCCAGCAGCTTAACAAGCGGGCCAGGGAGCGGAGATACGCAGTATTTT.